The text below deals with one T cell receptor (beta chain). This sample is drawn from a study of blood T cell repertoires in COVID-19. Looking at the study overall: Samples taken during acute and convalescent COVID-19 were collected in the United States, Italy and Spain. T cells, B-cell-depleted T cells, or PBMCs provided the cDNA or gDNA that served as material.

V dropped 10 bases and J dropped 4 bases, with 14 bases sitting between them. Germline-derived CDR1 and CDR2 are LGHDT and YNNKEL (reference sequence). The CDR3 length is 12 residues. Repertoires were generated with immunoSEQ multiplex PCR, while TCRdb's copy carries only in-frame clones and drops some. In the table there are around 300,000 clones, 75% to 90% of which are singletons. Specimen: peripheral blood. The chain uses TRBV3-1 (or the pseudogene TRBV3-2) and TRBJ2-7; a weak D match, TRBD2 (6 bases). This TCR was sampled from a woman between 40 and 50 years old who had recovered from COVID-19. The CDR3 protein is CATGGSPYEQYF. For the CDR3, the DNA is TGTGCCACCGGGGGAAGCCCATACGAGCAGTACTTC.